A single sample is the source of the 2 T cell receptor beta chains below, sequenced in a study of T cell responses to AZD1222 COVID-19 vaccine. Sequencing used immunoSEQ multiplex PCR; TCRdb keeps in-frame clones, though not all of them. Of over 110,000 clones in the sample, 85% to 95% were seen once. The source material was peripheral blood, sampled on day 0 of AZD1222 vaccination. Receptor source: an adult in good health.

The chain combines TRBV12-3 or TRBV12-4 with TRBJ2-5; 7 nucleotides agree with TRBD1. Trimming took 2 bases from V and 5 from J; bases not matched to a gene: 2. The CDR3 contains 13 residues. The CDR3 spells CASSLRGRETQYF. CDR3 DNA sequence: TGTGCCAGCAGTTTAAGGGGGCGGGAGACCCAGTACTTC.

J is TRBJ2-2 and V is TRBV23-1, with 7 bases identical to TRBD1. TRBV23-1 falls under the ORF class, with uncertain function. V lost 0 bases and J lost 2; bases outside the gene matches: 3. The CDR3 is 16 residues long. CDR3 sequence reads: CASSQSNRGNTGELFF. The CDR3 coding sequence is TGCGCCAGCAGTCAATCGAACAGGGGAAACACCGGGGAGCTGTTTTTT.